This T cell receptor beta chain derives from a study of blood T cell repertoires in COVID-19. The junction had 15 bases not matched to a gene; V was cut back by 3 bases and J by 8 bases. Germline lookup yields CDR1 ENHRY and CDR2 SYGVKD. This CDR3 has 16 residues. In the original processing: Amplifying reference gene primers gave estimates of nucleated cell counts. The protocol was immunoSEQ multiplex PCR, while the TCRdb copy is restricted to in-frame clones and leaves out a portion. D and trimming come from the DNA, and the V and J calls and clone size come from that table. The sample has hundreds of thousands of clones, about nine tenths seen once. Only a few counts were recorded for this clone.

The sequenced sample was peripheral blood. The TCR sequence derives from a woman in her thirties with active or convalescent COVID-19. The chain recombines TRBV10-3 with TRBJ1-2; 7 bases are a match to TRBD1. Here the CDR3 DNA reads TGTGCCATCAGTGAAAGTACAGGGGCCCTGGTGTGGGGCTACACCTTC. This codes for CAISESTGALVWGYTF.